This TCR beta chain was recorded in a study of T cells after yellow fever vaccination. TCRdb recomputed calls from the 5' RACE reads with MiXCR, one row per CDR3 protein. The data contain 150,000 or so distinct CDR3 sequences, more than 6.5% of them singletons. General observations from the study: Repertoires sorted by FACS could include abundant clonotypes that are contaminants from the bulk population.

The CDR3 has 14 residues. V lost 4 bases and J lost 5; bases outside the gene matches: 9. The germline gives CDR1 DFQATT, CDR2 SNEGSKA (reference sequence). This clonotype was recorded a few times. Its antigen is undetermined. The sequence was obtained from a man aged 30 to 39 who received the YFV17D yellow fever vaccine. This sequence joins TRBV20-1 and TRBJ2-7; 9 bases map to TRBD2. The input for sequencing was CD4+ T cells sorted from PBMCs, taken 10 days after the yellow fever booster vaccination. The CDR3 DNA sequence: TGCAGTGCTACCCCATCTAGCGGGAACCACGAGCAGTACTTC. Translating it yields CSATPSSGNHEQYF.